This T cell receptor beta chain was retrieved from a study of blood T cell repertoires in COVID-19. The overall study: Material from acute and convalescent COVID-19 was sourced from the United States, Italy and Spain. PBMCs, B-cell-depleted T cells, or T cells provided the cDNA or gDNA that made up the material.

In the study's own analysis: Estimation of nucleated cell counts relied on the amplification of reference gene primers. The method was immunoSEQ multiplex PCR; TCRdb's version includes in-frame clones alone and lacks a portion of them. From that table come the V and J calls and clone size; the DNA was used to work out D and trimming. The data show 150,000 to 200,000 clones, with more than 75% seen just once and approximately 4.5% held by the top ten. The CDR3 contains 15 residues. Germline-derived CDR1 and CDR2 are SGHRS and YFSETQ. Trimming cost V 4 bases and J 3 bases; bases outside gene matches: 5.

This sequence originates from a human donor in a cohort sampled during active COVID-19. The chain uses TRBV5-1 and TRBJ2-2, with 8 positions matching TRBD1. Sequencing input: peripheral blood. The CDR3 sequence is CASSLDRVHTGELFF. Written as DNA, the CDR3 is TGCGCCAGCAGCCTGGACAGGGTCCACACCGGGGAGCTGTTTTTT.